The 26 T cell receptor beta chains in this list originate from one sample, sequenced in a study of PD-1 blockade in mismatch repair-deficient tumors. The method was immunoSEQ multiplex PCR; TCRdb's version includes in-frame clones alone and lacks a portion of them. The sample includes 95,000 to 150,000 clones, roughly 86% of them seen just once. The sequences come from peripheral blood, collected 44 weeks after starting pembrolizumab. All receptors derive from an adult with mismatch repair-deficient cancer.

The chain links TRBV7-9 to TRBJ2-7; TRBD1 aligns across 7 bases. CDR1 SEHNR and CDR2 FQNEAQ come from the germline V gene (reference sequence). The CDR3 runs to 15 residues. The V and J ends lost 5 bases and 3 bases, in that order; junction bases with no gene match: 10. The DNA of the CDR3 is TGTGCCAGCAGCCTCCGTGGAGCAGGGGGCTACGAGCAGTACTTC. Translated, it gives CASSLRGAGGYEQYF.

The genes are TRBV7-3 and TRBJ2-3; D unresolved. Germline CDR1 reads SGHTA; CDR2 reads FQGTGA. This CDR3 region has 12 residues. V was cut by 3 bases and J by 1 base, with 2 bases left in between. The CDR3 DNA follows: TGTGCCAGCAGCTTGGGCACAGATACGCAGTATTTT. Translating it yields CASSLGTDTQYF. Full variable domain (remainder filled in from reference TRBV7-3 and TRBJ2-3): GAGVSQTPSNKVTEKGKYVELRCDPISGHTALYWYRQSLGQGPEFLIYFQGTGAADDSGLPNDRFFAVRPEGSVSTLKIQRTERGDSAVYLCASSLGTDTQYFGPGTRLTVL.

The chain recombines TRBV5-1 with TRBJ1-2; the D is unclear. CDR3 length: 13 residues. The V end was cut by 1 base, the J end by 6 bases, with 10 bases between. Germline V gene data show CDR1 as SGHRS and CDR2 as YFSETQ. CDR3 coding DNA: TGCGCCAGCAGCTTGTCGGAGTCGGATGGCTACACCTTC. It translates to CASSLSESDGYTF.

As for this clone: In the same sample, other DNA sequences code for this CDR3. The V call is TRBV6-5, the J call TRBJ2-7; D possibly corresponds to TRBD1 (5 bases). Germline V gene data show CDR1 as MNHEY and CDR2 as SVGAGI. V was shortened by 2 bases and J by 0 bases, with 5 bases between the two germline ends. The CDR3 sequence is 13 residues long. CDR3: CASSYDSSYEQYF. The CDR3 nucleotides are TGTGCCAGCAGTTACGACAGCTCCTACGAGCAGTACTTC.

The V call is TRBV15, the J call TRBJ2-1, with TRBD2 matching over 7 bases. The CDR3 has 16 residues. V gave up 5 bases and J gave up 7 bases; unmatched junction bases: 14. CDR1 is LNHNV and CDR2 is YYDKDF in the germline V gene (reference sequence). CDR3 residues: CATSRLRSGAGNEQFF. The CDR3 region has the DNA TGTGCCACCAGCCGTCTCCGTAGCGGAGCGGGAAATGAGCAGTTCTTC. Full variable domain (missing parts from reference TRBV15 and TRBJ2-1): DAMVIQNPRYQVTQFGKPVTLSCSQTLNHNVMYWYQQKSSQAPKLLFHYYDKDFNNEADTPDNFQSRRPNTSFCFLDIRSPGLGDTAMYLCATSRLRSGAGNEQFFGPGTRLTVL.

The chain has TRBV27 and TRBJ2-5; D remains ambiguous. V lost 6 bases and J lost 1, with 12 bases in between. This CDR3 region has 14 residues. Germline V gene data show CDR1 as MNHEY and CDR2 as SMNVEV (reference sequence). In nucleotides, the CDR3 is TGTGCCAGCAGCCTCGCAGGTTCCCAAGAGACCCAGTACTTC. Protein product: CASSLAGSQETQYF.

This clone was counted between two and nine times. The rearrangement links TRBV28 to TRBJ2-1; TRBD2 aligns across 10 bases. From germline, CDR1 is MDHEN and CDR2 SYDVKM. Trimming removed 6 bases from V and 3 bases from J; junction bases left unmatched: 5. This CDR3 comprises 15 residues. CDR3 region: CASSLLAGGYNEQFF. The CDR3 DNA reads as TGTGCCAGCAGCCTTTTAGCGGGGGGCTACAATGAGCAGTTCTTC.

In nucleotides, the CDR3 is TGTGCCAGCAGCCTGGGAAGTGAGGACGAGCAGTACTTC. Translation: CASSLGSEDEQYF. The rearrangement joins TRBV5-6 to TRBJ2-7, with D unclear. Trimming pared 4 bases from V and 5 bases from J, leaving 13 bases between. In germline, CDR1 is SGHDT, CDR2 YYEEEE. The CDR3 has 13 residues.

CDR3 nucleotide sequence: TGTGCCAGCAAGATGACCGGACATTACAATGAGCAGTTCTTC. This codes for CASKMTGHYNEQFF. The chain links TRBV2 to TRBJ2-1, with D tentatively TRBD1 (5 bases). This CDR3 is 14 amino acids long. Trimming removed 7 bases at V and 4 bases at J, with 14 bases between. CDR1 SNHLY and CDR2 FYNNEI come from the germline V gene.

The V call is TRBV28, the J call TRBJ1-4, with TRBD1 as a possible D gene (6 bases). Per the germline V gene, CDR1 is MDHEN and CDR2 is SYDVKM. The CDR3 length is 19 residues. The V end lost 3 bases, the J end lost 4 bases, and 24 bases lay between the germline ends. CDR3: CASSFVGYRAPTVNEKLFF. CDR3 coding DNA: TGTGCCAGCAGTTTTGTGGGGTACAGGGCCCCCACCGTTAATGAAAAACTGTTTTTT.

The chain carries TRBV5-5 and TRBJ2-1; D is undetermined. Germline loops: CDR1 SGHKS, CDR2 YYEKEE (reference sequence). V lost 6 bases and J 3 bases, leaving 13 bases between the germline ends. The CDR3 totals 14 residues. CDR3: CASTLTRLYNEQFF. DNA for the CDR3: TGTGCCAGCACCCTAACCCGACTCTACAATGAGCAGTTCTTC.

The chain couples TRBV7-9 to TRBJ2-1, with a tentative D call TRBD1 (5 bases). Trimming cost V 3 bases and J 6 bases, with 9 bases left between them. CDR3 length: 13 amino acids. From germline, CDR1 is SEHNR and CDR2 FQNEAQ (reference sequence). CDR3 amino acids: CASSLARANEQFF. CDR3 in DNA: TGTGCCAGCAGCTTGGCCAGGGCCAATGAGCAGTTCTTC. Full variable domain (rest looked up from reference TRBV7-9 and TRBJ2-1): DTGVSQNPRHKITKRGQNVTFRCDPISEHNRLYWYRQTLGQGPEFLTYFQNEAQLEKSRLLSDRFSAERPKGSFSTLEIQRTEQGDSAMYLCASSLARANEQFFGPGTRLTVL.

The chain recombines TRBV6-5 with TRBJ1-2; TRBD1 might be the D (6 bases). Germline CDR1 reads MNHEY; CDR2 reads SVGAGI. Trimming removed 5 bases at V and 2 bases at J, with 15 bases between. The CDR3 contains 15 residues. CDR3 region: CASSRTTGRNYGYTF. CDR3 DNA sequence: TGTGCCAGCAGTCGAACGACAGGCCGCAACTATGGCTACACCTTC.

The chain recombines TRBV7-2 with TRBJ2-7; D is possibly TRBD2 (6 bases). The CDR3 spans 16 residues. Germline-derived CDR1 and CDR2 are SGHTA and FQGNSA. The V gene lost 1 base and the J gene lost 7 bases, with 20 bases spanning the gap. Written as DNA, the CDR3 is TGTGCCAGCAGCTTAGACTGGAGGGATCATAAGGGGGAGCAGTACTTC. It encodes CASSLDWRDHKGEQYF.

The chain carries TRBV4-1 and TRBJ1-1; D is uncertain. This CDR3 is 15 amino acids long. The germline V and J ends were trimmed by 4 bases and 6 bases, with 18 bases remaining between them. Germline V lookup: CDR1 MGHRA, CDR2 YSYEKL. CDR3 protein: CASSPLQALISEAFF. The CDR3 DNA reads TGCGCCAGCAGCCCCCTCCAGGCACTAATATCTGAAGCTTTCTTT.

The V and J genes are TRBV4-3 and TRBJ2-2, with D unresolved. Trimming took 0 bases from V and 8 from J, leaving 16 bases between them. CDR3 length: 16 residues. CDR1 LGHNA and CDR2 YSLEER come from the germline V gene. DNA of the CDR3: TGCGCCAGCAGCCAAGAAATAGCCAGCTGGCGAGGGGAGCTGTTTTTT. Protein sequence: CASSQEIASWRGELFF.

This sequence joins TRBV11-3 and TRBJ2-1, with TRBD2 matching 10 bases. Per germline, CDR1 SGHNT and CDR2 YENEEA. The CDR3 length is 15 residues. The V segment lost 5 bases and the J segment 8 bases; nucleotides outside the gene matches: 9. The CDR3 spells CASSRGSGRAYEQFF. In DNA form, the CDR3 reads TGTGCCAGCAGCCGGGGGAGCGGGAGGGCGTATGAGCAGTTCTTC.

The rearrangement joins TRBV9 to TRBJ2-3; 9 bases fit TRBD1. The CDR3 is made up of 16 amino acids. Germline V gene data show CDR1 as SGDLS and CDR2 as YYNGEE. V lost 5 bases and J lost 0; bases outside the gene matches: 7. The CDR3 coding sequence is TGTGCCAGCAGAAAGGGACAGGGAGGAAGCACAGATACGCAGTATTTT. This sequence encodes CASRKGQGGSTDTQYF. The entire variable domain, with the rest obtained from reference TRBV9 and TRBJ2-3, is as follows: DSGVTQTPKHLITATGQRVTLRCSPRSGDLSVYWYQQSLDQGLQFLIQYYNGEERAKGNILERFSAQQFPDLHSELNLSSLELGDSALYFCASRKGQGGSTDTQYFGPGTRLTVL.

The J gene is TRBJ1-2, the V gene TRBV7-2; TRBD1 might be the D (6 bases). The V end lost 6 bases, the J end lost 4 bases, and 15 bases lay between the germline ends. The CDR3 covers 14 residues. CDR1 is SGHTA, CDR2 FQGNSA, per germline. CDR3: CASSPDRFFYGYTF. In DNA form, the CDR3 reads TGTGCCAGCAGTCCCGACAGGTTTTTCTATGGCTACACCTTC.

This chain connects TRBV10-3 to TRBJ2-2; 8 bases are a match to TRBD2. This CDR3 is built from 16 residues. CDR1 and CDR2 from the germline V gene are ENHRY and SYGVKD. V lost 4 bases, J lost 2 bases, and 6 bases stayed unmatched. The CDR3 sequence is CAISGGLAGNTGELFF. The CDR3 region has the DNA TGTGCCATCAGTGGAGGATTAGCGGGAAACACCGGGGAGCTGTTTTTT.

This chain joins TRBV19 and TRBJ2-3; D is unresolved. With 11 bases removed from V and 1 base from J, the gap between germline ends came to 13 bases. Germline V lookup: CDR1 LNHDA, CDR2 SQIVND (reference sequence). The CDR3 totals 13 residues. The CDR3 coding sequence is TGTGCCCCCCTGACCACTGGCACAGATACGCAGTATTTT. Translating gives CAPLTTGTDTQYF.

CDR3 sequence reads: CATSPRRASEKLFF. The CDR3 DNA reads as TGTGCCACCAGCCCCCGCCGGGCCAGTGAAAAACTGTTTTTT. This chain links TRBV15 with TRBJ1-4; D is unclear. V gave up 5 bases and J gave up 7 bases, with 14 bases separating them. The CDR3 is 14 residues long. The germline CDR1 and CDR2 sequences are LNHNV and YYDKDF (reference sequence).

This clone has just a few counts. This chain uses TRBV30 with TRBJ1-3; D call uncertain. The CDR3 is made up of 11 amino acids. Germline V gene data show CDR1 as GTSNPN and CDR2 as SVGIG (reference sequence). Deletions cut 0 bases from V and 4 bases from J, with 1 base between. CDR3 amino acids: CAWSVGNTIYF. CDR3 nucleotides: TGTGCCTGGAGTGTAGGAAACACCATATATTTT.

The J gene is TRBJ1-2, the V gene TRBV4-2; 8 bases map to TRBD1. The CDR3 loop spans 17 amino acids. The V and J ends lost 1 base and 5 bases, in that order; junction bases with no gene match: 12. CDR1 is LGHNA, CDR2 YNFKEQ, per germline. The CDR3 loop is CASSQGIRRTGGYGYTF. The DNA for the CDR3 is TGTGCCAGCAGCCAAGGTATCAGGCGAACAGGGGGTTATGGCTACACCTTC.

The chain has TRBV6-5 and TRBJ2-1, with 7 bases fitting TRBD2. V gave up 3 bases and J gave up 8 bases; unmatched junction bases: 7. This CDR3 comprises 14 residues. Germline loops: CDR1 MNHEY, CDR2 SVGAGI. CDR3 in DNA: TGTGCCAGCAGTTATACGGGAGGAGGTGATGAGCAGTTCTTC. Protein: CASSYTGGGDEQFF.

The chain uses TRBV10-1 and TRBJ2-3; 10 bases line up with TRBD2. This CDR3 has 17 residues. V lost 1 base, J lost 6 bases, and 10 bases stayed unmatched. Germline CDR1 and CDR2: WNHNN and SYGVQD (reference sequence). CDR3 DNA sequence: TGCGCCAGCAGTGAGTTACCAAAGCGGGAGGGTTTGGATACGCAGTATTTT. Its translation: CASSELPKREGLDTQYF.